This T cell receptor beta chain appears in the sequencing data of a study of cytomegalovirus exposure and HLA in healthy donors (dated by TCRdb to 2017 to 2019). For context, the study as a whole: According to a later analysis, one platform produced both the 110 or so validation repertoires and the approximately 600 repertoires of the first cohort. The study aimed to test whether signatures of past pathogen exposure could be identified by cataloging public T cell receptors. A separate validation cohort of over 95 different subjects was used in addition to the 666-subject first cohort. The study combined high-throughput TCR immunosequencing, statistical association of individual TCRs with disease status, and machine learning to predict cytomegalovirus infection status. Beyond this particular receptor, the publication reports: While some public TCRs were present in many individuals, most TCR sequences turned up only very rarely across donors. In vitro tests confirmed that a few of the cytomegalovirus-associated TCR beta chains recognize cytomegalovirus antigens. According to the authors, the approach could potentially be generalized to other disease states and immunological phenotypes. The classifier was reported to diagnose cytomegalovirus status with high specificity and sensitivity in both the original and validation cohorts. A later analysis found that TCRs clustered in the first cohort also tended to co-occur in the 120 validation repertoires, with approximately 95% of cluster scores above 0. The study listed over 150 TCR beta chains as associated with cytomegalovirus. A later analysis lacked HLA typing for the validation cohort, so it scored co-occurrence in that cohort across all 120 repertoires.

The CDR3 holds 15 amino acids from the cysteine to the phenylalanine. Only the CDR3 region is kept as DNA, spanning 45 bases read in frame from base 1. The germline V gene supplies CDR1 SGDLS and CDR2 YYNGEE. The germline ends are 17 bases apart after V is trimmed by 2 bases and J by 5 bases. The protocol used for the library was the immunoSEQ multiplex PCR assay. Processing in the source paper ran as follows. To diagnose cytomegalovirus status from the catalog of TCR beta chain sequences, a statistical classification framework was built. TCRdb stores this immuneACCESS table with in-frame sequences only. Part of the clones is absent; in the studies checked, under half of the shortfall reflects unresolved V genes, and no reason is known for the rest. That table supplies the V and J calls and clone size; D and trimming were determined from the DNA. The sample table contains about 70,000 clones; only one count was recorded for approximately 95% of them. Clones ranked in the top ten supply around 1.5% of the sample.

The donors belonged to the validation cohort of roughly 120 subjects, which was separate from the approximately 610-subject first cohort. As for this clone: Its antigen is currently not known. It has no much larger one-base neighbor in the sample; base qualities were not kept.

The rearrangement combines TRBV9 with TRBJ2-7, and possibly TRBD1, on 7 matching bases. This TCR derives from a man between 18 and 35 years old in good health and CMV-seropositive. The sequencing sample was made of PBMCs. The CDR3 sequence is CASSVGRRGHDEQYF. The DNA sequence follows: TGTGCCAGCAGCGTGGGGAGGAGGGGGCACGACGAGCAGTACTTC.